Listed below are T cell receptor beta chains from one sample, sequenced in a study of blood T cell repertoires in COVID-19. Method: immunoSEQ multiplex PCR; TCRdb's copy keeps in-frame clones and lacks some. In the table there are more than 85,000 clones, about four fifths of which are singletons. The sequenced sample was peripheral blood. Receptors originate from a man older than 75 with acute or convalescent COVID-19. Both conserved end residues are trimmed from each CDR3. A D gene is named only where the DNA matches it firmly. A clone size is listed for some rows: how often the clone was seen (once, few, many), or a class if it is expanded.

size: .
V: TRBV4-3
D: TRBD1
J: TRBJ1-1
CDR3: ASSQTAGGTEAF

size: .
V: TRBV4-1
D: TRBD1
J: TRBJ1-5
CDR3: ASSQKDRVDQPQH

size: .
V: TRBV2
D: .
J: TRBJ1-4
CDR3: ASRTDTKGEKLF

size: few
V: TRBV10-2
D: .
J: TRBJ1-2
CDR3: ASSERRSNYGYT

size: .
V: TRBV7-7
D: .
J: TRBJ1-1
CDR3: ASSLLDSKNTEAF

size: .
V: TRBV5-1
D: .
J: TRBJ1-4
CDR3: ASSSGIGGEKLF

size: .
V: TRBV6-6
D: .
J: TRBJ1-1
CDR3: ASSYGGTTSEAF

size: .
V: TRBV10-1
D: .
J: TRBJ2-7
CDR3: ASSESIGAGYEQY

size: once
V: TRBV24-1
D: .
J: TRBJ2-5
CDR3: ATSDPTGDFRETQY

size: .
V: TRBV10-3
D: TRBD1
J: TRBJ2-1
CDR3: AIRPGQGPNEQF

size: .
V: TRBV13
D: TRBD2
J: TRBJ2-3
CDR3: ASSRSGREGDTQY

size: .
V: TRBV7-6
D: TRBD1
J: TRBJ1-1
CDR3: ASSLDRGLGNTEAF

size: .
V: TRBV27
D: TRBD1
J: TRBJ1-4
CDR3: ASSPGTGSVKLF

size: .
V: TRBV5-6
D: TRBD2
J: TRBJ2-5
CDR3: ASSLEASGILPETQY

size: .
V: TRBV28
D: TRBD1
J: TRBJ2-5
CDR3: ASSLDRVQETQY

size: .
V: TRBV29-1
D: .
J: TRBJ1-1
CDR3: SVPALGREAF

size: .
V: TRBV24-1
D: .
J: TRBJ2-3
CDR3: ATTYRQAQY

size: few
V: TRBV6-5
D: TRBD1
J: TRBJ2-2
CDR3: ASRQGTGELF

size: .
V: TRBV6-9
D: .
J: TRBJ1-1
CDR3: ASSYPRPGLLTEAF

size: .
V: TRBV19
D: TRBD1
J: TRBJ2-3
CDR3: ASRRDRGTDTQY

size: .
V: TRBV7-2
D: TRBD1
J: TRBJ1-6
CDR3: ASSLALGRGYSPLH

size: .
V: TRBV11-2
D: .
J: TRBJ2-7
CDR3: ASSLDGSPYEQY

size: .
V: TRBV27
D: .
J: TRBJ2-2
CDR3: ASSPLGGELF

size: few
V: TRBV11-2
D: .
J: TRBJ2-7
CDR3: ASSLEGPSYEQY

size: .
V: TRBV4-3
D: .
J: TRBJ2-6
CDR3: ASSQLIQTTSSGANVLT

size: .
V: TRBV6-5
D: .
J: TRBJ2-2
CDR3: ASSIMRVTGELF

size: .
V: TRBV4-1
D: .
J: TRBJ2-1
CDR3: ASSQVDIISYNEQF

size: .
V: TRBV15
D: .
J: TRBJ1-2
CDR3: ATSGGGLNYGYT

size: .
V: TRBV2
D: .
J: TRBJ1-3
CDR3: ASSEGAGYRNTIY

size: .
V: TRBV5-4
D: .
J: TRBJ2-2
CDR3: ASGALTGELF

size: .
V: TRBV3-1/TRBV3-2
D: TRBD1
J: TRBJ2-5
CDR3: ASSHTGAGETQY

size: .
V: TRBV6-6
D: .
J: TRBJ1-2
CDR3: ASNPTGNYGYT

size: .
V: TRBV19
D: .
J: TRBJ2-5
CDR3: ASSQSRGETQY

size: once
V: TRBV28
D: .
J: TRBJ1-1
CDR3: ASSPGGSGTEAF

size: .
V: TRBV4-3
D: .
J: TRBJ2-6
CDR3: ASSQDSNPTGANVLT

size: .
V: TRBV6-5
D: .
J: TRBJ1-6
CDR3: ASTRGGSYNSPLH

size: .
V: TRBV12-3/TRBV12-4
D: .
J: TRBJ2-2
CDR3: ASSGSGTGELF

size: .
V: TRBV6-5
D: TRBD1
J: TRBJ1-2
CDR3: ASTRDSYGYT

size: .
V: TRBV28
D: .
J: TRBJ1-5
CDR3: ASSFGQEAQPQH

size: .
V: TRBV6-4
D: .
J: TRBJ2-3
CDR3: ASSVGGSPSDTQY

size: .
V: TRBV5-1
D: .
J: TRBJ2-7
CDR3: ASSLVSGDYEQY

size: .
V: TRBV9
D: TRBD2
J: TRBJ2-3
CDR3: ASSEASGTSGGAGIYTQY

size: few
V: TRBV5-8
D: TRBD1
J: TRBJ1-1
CDR3: ASRQGALTEAF

size: once
V: TRBV5-1
D: TRBD1
J: TRBJ1-5
CDR3: ASSIRTGTRNQPQH

size: few
V: TRBV28
D: .
J: TRBJ1-3
CDR3: ASSLQAGASIGNTIY

size: once
V: TRBV11-2
D: .
J: TRBJ2-7
CDR3: ASSLRDPGLSYEQY

size: .
V: TRBV19
D: TRBD1
J: TRBJ2-2
CDR3: ASSPVTGASGELF

size: .
V: TRBV29-1
D: TRBD1
J: TRBJ1-1
CDR3: SVGDRGNTEAF

size: .
V: TRBV2
D: .
J: TRBJ2-3
CDR3: ASSETRETDTQY

size: .
V: TRBV30
D: TRBD1
J: TRBJ2-7
CDR3: AWRDRGQEEQY

size: once
V: TRBV15
D: .
J: TRBJ2-7
CDR3: ATSRDQGNSYEQY

size: .
V: TRBV20-1
D: .
J: TRBJ2-3
CDR3: SRLLTDTQY

size: .
V: TRBV5-1
D: TRBD1
J: TRBJ2-5
CDR3: ASSRTGAGETQY

size: .
V: TRBV5-1
D: .
J: TRBJ2-7
CDR3: ASSLEGRDNEQY

size: .
V: TRBV4-1
D: TRBD1
J: TRBJ1-2
CDR3: ASSQENRGYGYT

size: .
V: TRBV28
D: TRBD1
J: TRBJ1-2
CDR3: ASSLEGTGGGGYT

size: .
V: TRBV12-3/TRBV12-4
D: TRBD1
J: TRBJ2-7
CDR3: ASRGDRVDEQY

size: few
V: TRBV6-5
D: .
J: TRBJ1-2
CDR3: ASSYDQGLPDYGYT

size: .
V: TRBV7-8
D: .
J: TRBJ1-1
CDR3: ASSLARSEAF

size: .
V: TRBV21-1
D: .
J: TRBJ2-7
CDR3: ASSPGTGEYEQY